This T cell receptor beta chain derives from a study of tissue T cells after allogeneic stem cell transplantation. Study information: Steroid-refractory graft-versus-host disease after allogeneic hematopoietic cell transplant qualified adults for prospective research-autopsy enrollment. Patients with graft-versus-host disease had grafts: four unmodified, three CD34-selected and T-cell-depleted. All graft-versus-host disease patients had gastrointestinal involvement and received several lines of directed therapy.

Measured with immunoSEQ multiplex PCR; TCRdb has only the in-frame clones, and not every one. The data show about 26,000 clones, less than 95% seen once. The V and J ends lost 5 bases and 4 bases respectively, with 17 bases between them. In germline, CDR1 is MDHEN, CDR2 SYDVKM. The CDR3 has 16 residues. About this clone itself: Antigen: not known.

Study-level points and caveats: Only a limited share of tissue TCRs appeared in blood or spleen.

This TCR was sampled from a male donor aged 60 or over who later had graft-versus-host disease after an allogeneic stem cell transplant. The gene calls are TRBV28 and TRBJ1-4; possibly TRBD1 for D (6 bases). The specimen was blood, collected before transplantation. In DNA form, the CDR3 reads TGTGCCAGCAGTACCGGGGGGGCGGGCGGTAATGAAAAACTGTTTTTT. Protein sequence: CASSTGGAGGNEKLFF. Full variable domain (missing parts from reference TRBV28 and TRBJ1-4): DVKVTQSSRYLVKRTGEKVFLECVQDMDHENMFWYRQDPGLGLRLIYFSYDVKMKEKGDIPEGYSVSREKKERFSLILESASTNQTSMYLCASSTGGAGGNEKLFFGSGTQLSVL.